This T cell receptor (beta chain) was identified in a study of regulatory T cells in long-lasting Graves disease. Time point given: newly diagnosed GD, antithyroid drugs for less than 3 months. Generation of the TCR library employed RNA extracted from PBMCs. It was an endocrinology department in Xi'an, China, that provided the patients. This clonotype was counted ten times or more. Combining iRepertoire HTBI primers with Arm-PCR of CDR3 regions, the authors built TCR beta libraries. TCRdb ran MiXCR on the multiplex PCR reads and lists one entry per CDR3 protein. Among 440,000 or so distinct CDR3 sequences, roughly 17% were seen once, and the ten largest hold around 10%. This CDR3 region has 13 residues. Trimming took 5 bases from V and 8 from J; bases not matched to a gene: 3. The germline V gene encodes CDR1 KGHSH and CDR2 LQKENI. This sample was also put to use in a study of T cells in Graves' hyperthyroidism and ophthalmopathy.

Sequenced material: peripheral blood mononuclear cells (PBMCs), taken at new diagnosis, from a patient treated with antithyroid drugs. The rearrangement uses TRBV18 and TRBJ1-2; 12 bases match TRBD1. This TCR was recovered from a woman between 25 and 40 years old with Graves disease. CDR3 nucleotides: TGTGCCAGCTCAGGGACAGGGGGCATCGGCTACACCTTC. Translated, it gives CASSGTGGIGYTF.